A single T cell receptor beta chain is shown here with its context. Original analysis: Reference gene primer amplification gave nucleated cell count estimates. Measured with immunoSEQ multiplex PCR; TCRdb has only the in-frame clones, and not every one. V and J calls and clone size are those listed in that table; D and trimming were worked out from the DNA. Of around 58,000 clones in the sample, approximately 85% were seen once. This record belongs to a study of blood T cell repertoires in COVID-19. Study context: The United States, Italy and Spain supplied acute and convalescent COVID-19 samples. Nucleic acid was either cDNA or gDNA, and it came from T cells, B-cell-depleted T cells, or PBMCs.

There are 14 residues in the CDR3. The germline V gene encodes CDR1 SEHNR and CDR2 FQNEAQ (reference sequence). V gave up 5 bases and J gave up 8 bases, with 18 bases separating them. This chain connects TRBV7-9 to TRBJ1-2, with D uncertain. This sequence was found in a human donor in a cohort sampled during active COVID-19. Source material: peripheral blood. The CDR3 DNA is TGTGCCAGCAGCCTTGGGTTCAGTACGGGAGGCTACACCTTC. This encodes CASSLGFSTGGYTF. Full variable domain (outside the CDR3, taken from reference TRBV7-9 and TRBJ1-2): DTGVSQNPRHKITKRGQNVTFRCDPISEHNRLYWYRQTLGQGPEFLTYFQNEAQLEKSRLLSDRFSAERPKGSFSTLEIQRTEQGDSAMYLCASSLGFSTGGYTFGSGTRLTVV.